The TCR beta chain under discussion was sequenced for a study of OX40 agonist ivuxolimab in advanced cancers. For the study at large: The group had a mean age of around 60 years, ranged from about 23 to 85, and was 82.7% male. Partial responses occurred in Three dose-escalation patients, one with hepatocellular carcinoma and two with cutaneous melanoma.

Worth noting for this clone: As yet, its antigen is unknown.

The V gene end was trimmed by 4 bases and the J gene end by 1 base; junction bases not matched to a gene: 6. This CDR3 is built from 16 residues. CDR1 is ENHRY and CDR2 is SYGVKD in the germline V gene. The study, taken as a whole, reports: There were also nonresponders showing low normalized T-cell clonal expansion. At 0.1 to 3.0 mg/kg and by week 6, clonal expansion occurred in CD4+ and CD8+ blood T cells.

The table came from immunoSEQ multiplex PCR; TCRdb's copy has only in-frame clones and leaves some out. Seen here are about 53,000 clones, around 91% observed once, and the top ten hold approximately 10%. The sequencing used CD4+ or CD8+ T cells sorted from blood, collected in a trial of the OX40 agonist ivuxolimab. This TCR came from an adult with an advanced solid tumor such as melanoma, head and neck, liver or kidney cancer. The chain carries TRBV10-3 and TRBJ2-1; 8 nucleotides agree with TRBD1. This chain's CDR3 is CAISVQGDISYNEQFF. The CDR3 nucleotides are TGTGCCATCAGTGTACAGGGGGATATTTCCTACAATGAGCAGTTCTTC.